The 26 T cell receptor beta chains below were found in one sample sequenced in a study of T cell clonotyping in hematopoietic cell transplantation. Sequencing used immunoSEQ multiplex PCR; TCRdb keeps in-frame clones, though not all of them. The sample yields tens of thousands of clones, approximately 90% seen once. Time point noted: recipient sample about 28 days before transplant, after cytoreduction. Sequenced here: peripheral blood mononuclear cells, sampled before stem cell transplant. These receptors were taken from a man aged 55 to 70 with biphenotypic leukemia. Some clones in this sample may be carry-over from other donors' samples.

Regarding this clone: One end of the junction fails to match germline, which may point to a read error. This chain uses TRBV4-1 with TRBJ1-2; TRBD1 agrees at 7 bases. Germline CDR1 reads MGHRA; CDR2 reads YSYEKL. This CDR3 contains 13 residues. CDR3 in DNA: TGCGCCACCTCCGAACAGGGGATCTATGGCTACACCTTT. This gives the protein CATSEQGIYGYTF.

The chain recombines TRBV20-1 with TRBJ2-1, with D unresolved. The CDR3 spans 10 residues. Trimming removed 3 bases at V and 12 bases at J, with 9 bases between. The V gene's germline CDR1 is DFQATT and CDR2 SNEGSKA (reference sequence). The CDR3 nucleotides are TGCAGTGCTAGTCGGTACCCGCAGTTCTTC. Protein sequence: CSASRYPQFF.

The CDR3 here is CASSLFGGRTPNQPQHF. CDR3 bases: TGTGCCAGCAGTCTGTTCGGTGGGCGGACCCCCAATCAGCCCCAGCATTTT. The V call is TRBV28, the J call TRBJ1-5; no definite D call. The CDR3 consists of 17 residues. The germline V gene encodes CDR1 MDHEN and CDR2 SYDVKM. Deletions cut 5 bases from V and 3 bases from J, with 20 bases between.

The sample holds a few counts of this clone. J is TRBJ2-7 and V is TRBV7-9; TRBD1 agrees at 11 bases. The germline V gene has CDR1 SEHNR and CDR2 FQNEAQ (reference sequence). The CDR3 has 15 residues. Trimming cost V 5 bases and J 7 bases; bases outside gene matches: 10. The CDR3 region is CASSTLDRGPEEQYF. CDR3 coding DNA: TGTGCCAGCAGCACCTTGGACAGGGGGCCAGAAGAGCAGTACTTC.

This clone was recorded only once. The V and J genes are TRBV19 and TRBJ2-6; D is possibly TRBD2 (6 bases). Trimming stripped 1 base from V and 2 bases from J, with 9 bases between. Germline V gene data show CDR1 as LNHDA and CDR2 as SQIVND (reference sequence). CDR3 length equals 16 residues. As DNA, the CDR3 is TGTGCCAGTAGTATAGTAGGGGAGGCTGGGGCCAACGTCCTGACTTTC. The encoded protein is CASSIVGEAGANVLTF.

This clone is medium-sized. The V and J genes are TRBV28 and TRBJ1-1; D possibly corresponds to TRBD1 (5 bases). CDR3 length equals 15 residues. V lost 0 bases, J lost 9 bases, and 17 bases lay in between. Germline CDR1 MDHEN, CDR2 SYDVKM. This CDR3 is CASSLWSGGAGKAFF. The DNA for the CDR3 is TGTGCCAGCAGTTTATGGTCAGGTGGGGCTGGTAAAGCTTTCTTT. The variable domain in full, completed from reference TRBV28 and TRBJ1-1, reads DVKVTQSSRYLVKRTGEKVFLECVQDMDHENMFWYRQDPGLGLRLIYFSYDVKMKEKGDIPEGYSVSREKKERFSLILESASTNQTSMYLCASSLWSGGAGKAFFGQGTRLTVV.

This rearrangement joins TRBV19 to TRBJ2-2; D perhaps matches TRBD2 (6 bases). The germline V gene encodes CDR1 LNHDA and CDR2 SQIVND (reference sequence). The CDR3 extends over 14 amino acids. The germline V and J ends were trimmed by 7 bases and 5 bases, with 14 bases remaining between them. CDR3 DNA: TGTGCCAGTATTGGGAGGACGGGGACCGGGGAGCTGTTTTTT. It yields the protein CASIGRTGTGELFF.

The gene calls are TRBV6-5 and TRBJ1-2, with D perhaps TRBD1 (6 bases). The CDR3 is 14 amino acids. V lost 2 bases to trimming and J lost 6 bases, with 13 bases between them. Germline CDR1 MNHEY, CDR2 SVGAGI. The DNA for the CDR3 is TGTGCCAGCAGTTACGGGACACCCTTCGATGGCTACACCTTC. Translation gives CASSYGTPFDGYTF.

The V and J genes are TRBV28 and TRBJ1-4; D is uncertain. The V end lost 8 bases, the J end lost 8 bases, and 15 bases lay between the germline ends. Germline CDR1 MDHEN, CDR2 SYDVKM. The CDR3 totals 13 residues. As DNA, the CDR3 is TGTGCCAGCTCGGAAACGGCGGGAGAAAAACTGTTTTTT. This codes for CASSETAGEKLFF. Filled out from reference TRBV28 and TRBJ1-4, the complete variable domain reads DVKVTQSSRYLVKRTGEKVFLECVQDMDHENMFWYRQDPGLGLRLIYFSYDVKMKEKGDIPEGYSVSREKKERFSLILESASTNQTSMYLCASSETAGEKLFFGSGTQLSVL.

The chain has TRBV19 and TRBJ1-5; no clear D gene. The V end lost 2 bases, the J end lost 5 bases, and 13 bases lay between the germline ends. The CDR3 loop spans 15 amino acids. Per germline, CDR1 LNHDA and CDR2 SQIVND (reference sequence). In DNA, the CDR3 is TGTGCCAGTAGTATAAGGGAGGGTAGGGATCAGCCCCAGCATTTT. Amino acids: CASSIREGRDQPQHF.

V usage is TRBV28 and J usage is TRBJ1-4, with D maybe TRBD1 (5 bases). This CDR3 contains 14 residues. The V and J ends lost 3 bases and 9 bases respectively, with 14 bases between them. Germline CDR1 and CDR2: MDHEN and SYDVKM. CDR3 in amino acids: CASSFNGQNKKLFF. CDR3 coding DNA: TGTGCCAGCAGTTTTAATGGACAAAACAAAAAACTGTTTTTT.

The chain is built from TRBV5-8 and TRBJ2-1, with TRBD2 matching over 10 bases. The CDR3 is 18 residues long. J was trimmed by 7 bases and V by 4 bases; bases with no gene match: 17. CDR1 is SGHTS and CDR2 is YDEGEE in the germline V gene. The CDR3 DNA reads TGTGCCAGCAGCGCCTCCCCATCTAGCGGGAGCTTCCTAAATGAGCAGTTCTTC. This codes for CASSASPSSGSFLNEQFF.

The V gene is TRBV28, the J gene TRBJ2-7; D remains unclear. Germline CDR1 MDHEN, CDR2 SYDVKM. There are 12 residues in the CDR3. Trimming removed 2 bases at V and 4 bases at J, with 6 bases between. The chain's CDR3 is CASSLERYEQYF. For the CDR3, the DNA is TGTGCCAGCAGTTTAGAAAGGTACGAGCAGTACTTC. The variable domain in full, with the rest retrieved from reference TRBV28 and TRBJ2-7, is DVKVTQSSRYLVKRTGEKVFLECVQDMDHENMFWYRQDPGLGLRLIYFSYDVKMKEKGDIPEGYSVSREKKERFSLILESASTNQTSMYLCASSLERYEQYFGPGTRLTVT.

The rearrangement joins TRBV6-5 to TRBJ1-1; D may be TRBD1 (5 bases). With 2 bases removed from V and 5 bases from J, the gap between germline ends came to 15 bases. Germline CDR1 reads MNHEY; CDR2 reads SVGAGI. CDR3 length: 15 residues. CDR3 coding DNA: TGTGCCAGCAGTTACGTGGGGCTGGGATTTACTGAAGCTTTCTTT. Translation gives CASSYVGLGFTEAFF.

The V and J genes are TRBV5-4 and TRBJ1-2; possibly TRBD1 for D (6 bases). The CDR3 consists of 13 residues. V was shortened by 3 bases and J by 4 bases, with 10 bases between the two germline ends. Germline-derived CDR1 and CDR2 are SGHNT and YYREEE (reference sequence). CDR3 sequence (DNA): TGTGCCAGCAGCTCACAGGGCGGCTATGGCTACACCTTC. It is translated as CASSSQGGYGYTF.

A single count supports this clone. This chain joins TRBV10-3 and TRBJ2-4, with a weak D call TRBD2 (5 bases). CDR3 length equals 13 residues. V was pared by 2 bases and J by 3 bases, with 5 bases between. Germline CDR1 reads ENHRY; CDR2 reads SYGVKD. The CDR3 DNA sequence: TGTGCCATCAGTGAGGGACTCAAAAACATTCAGTACTTC. It yields the protein CAISEGLKNIQYF.

This chain connects TRBV6-5 to TRBJ1-5; D is undetermined. The length of the CDR3 is 14 residues. The germline gives CDR1 MNHEY, CDR2 SVGAGI. V was clipped by 3 bases and J by 7 bases, with 13 bases between them. CDR3 DNA sequence: TGTGCCAGCAGTTATGGAGGTGATGGGCAGCCCCAGCATTTT. Its translation is CASSYGGDGQPQHF.

The J gene is TRBJ1-2, the V gene TRBV27; D possibly corresponds to TRBD1 (5 bases). V was clipped by 6 bases and J by 7 bases, with 21 bases between them. The CDR3 runs to 15 residues. Germline assignment: CDR1 MNHEY and CDR2 SMNVEV (reference sequence). The CDR3 reads CASSSRLGGYSGYTF. The CDR3 DNA reads TGTGCCAGCAGCTCCCGGCTGGGGGGGTACAGTGGCTACACCTTC.

V usage is TRBV6-6 and J usage is TRBJ2-3, with TRBD2 matching over 7 bases. V was clipped by 8 bases and J by 4 bases; unmatched bases: 9. CDR3 length: 14 amino acids. The germline gives CDR1 MNHNY, CDR2 SVGAGI (reference sequence). The CDR3 loop is CASRAGALADTQYF. The CDR3 region has the DNA TGTGCCAGCCGGGCGGGAGCGTTGGCAGATACGCAGTATTTT.

The chain combines TRBV9 with TRBJ2-3, with D hard to call. This CDR3 contains 14 residues. V was pared by 0 bases and J by 1 base, with 6 bases between. Germline V gene data show CDR1 as SGDLS and CDR2 as YYNGEE. The CDR3 region is CASSVALGTDTQYF. The CDR3 DNA is TGTGCCAGCAGCGTAGCCCTAGGCACAGATACGCAGTATTTT.

V is TRBV30 and J is TRBJ1-1; TRBD1 aligns across 7 bases. The germline V gene has CDR1 GTSNPN and CDR2 SVGIG (reference sequence). The CDR3 length is 14 residues. V dropped 3 bases and J dropped 2; count of bases not matched to a gene: 6. This CDR3 reads CAWSVTGINTEAFF. The CDR3 region has the DNA TGTGCCTGGAGCGTGACAGGGATCAACACTGAAGCTTTCTTT.

The chain uses TRBV6-1 and TRBJ1-4; weak D call: TRBD1 (6 bases). Per germline, CDR1 MNHNS and CDR2 SASEGT. CDR3 size: 14 residues. V lost 6 bases to trimming and J lost 8 bases, with 16 bases between them. The CDR3 bases are TGTGCCAGCAGCCCGGGGGGGCTCAGAGAAAAACTGTTTTTT. Translating it yields CASSPGGLREKLFF.

J is TRBJ2-3 and V is TRBV5-1; D remains unclear. Trimming pared 0 bases from V and 0 bases from J, leaving 5 bases between. The germline CDR1 and CDR2 sequences are SGHRS and YFSETQ. The CDR3 runs 14 residues. As DNA, the CDR3 is TGCGCCAGCAGCTTGGGATCGAGCACAGATACGCAGTATTTT. This gives the protein CASSLGSSTDTQYF.

The J gene is TRBJ2-2, the V gene TRBV28; 8 bases are shared with TRBD2. Germline V gives CDR1 MDHEN, CDR2 SYDVKM. Trimming at V came to 2 bases and at J to 4 bases, leaving 0 bases not matched to a gene. CDR3 length: 14 residues. CDR3: CASSLLAGTGELFF. The CDR3 DNA reads as TGTGCCAGCAGTTTACTAGCGGGCACCGGGGAGCTGTTTTTT.

The chain recombines TRBV9 with TRBJ2-7; D may be TRBD1 or TRBD2 (6 bases each). The CDR3 spans 14 residues. Germline CDR1 is SGDLS and CDR2 is YYNGEE. V was shortened by 0 bases and J by 5 bases, with 12 bases between the two germline ends. The CDR3 region is CASSVGGAVDEQYF. CDR3 sequence (DNA): TGTGCCAGCAGCGTAGGGGGGGCGGTTGACGAGCAGTACTTC.

The chain uses TRBV28 and TRBJ1-1; D gene uncertain. The CDR3 length is 14 residues. Germline V lookup: CDR1 MDHEN, CDR2 SYDVKM. Trimming took off 6 bases at V and 1 base at J, with 12 bases between the two ends. The DNA for the CDR3 is TGTGCCAGCAGCCTGATCGGAAAGAACACTGAAGCTTTCTTT. Translation gives CASSLIGKNTEAFF.